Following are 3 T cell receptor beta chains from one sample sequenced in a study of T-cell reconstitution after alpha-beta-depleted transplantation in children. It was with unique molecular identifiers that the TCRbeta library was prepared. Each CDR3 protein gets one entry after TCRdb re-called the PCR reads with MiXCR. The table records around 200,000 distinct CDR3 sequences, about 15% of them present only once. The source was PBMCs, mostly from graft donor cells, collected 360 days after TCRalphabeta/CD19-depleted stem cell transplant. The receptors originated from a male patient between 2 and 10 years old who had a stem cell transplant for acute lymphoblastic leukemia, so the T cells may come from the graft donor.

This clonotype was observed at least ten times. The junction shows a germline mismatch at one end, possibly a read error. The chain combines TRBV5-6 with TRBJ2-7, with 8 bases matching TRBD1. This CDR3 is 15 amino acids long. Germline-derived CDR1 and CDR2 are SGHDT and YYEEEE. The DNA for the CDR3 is TGTGCCAGCAGCTTGGGGCCGGGACAGGATATTTTGGTTGAATTC. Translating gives CASSLGPGQDILVEF.

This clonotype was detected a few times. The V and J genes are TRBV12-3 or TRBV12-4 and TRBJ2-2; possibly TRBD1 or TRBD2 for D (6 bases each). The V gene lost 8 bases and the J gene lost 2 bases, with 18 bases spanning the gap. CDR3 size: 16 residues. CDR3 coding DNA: TGTGCCAGCGTTATCCCGGGGGCCATCAACACCGGGGAGCTGTTTTTT. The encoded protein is CASVIPGAINTGELFF.

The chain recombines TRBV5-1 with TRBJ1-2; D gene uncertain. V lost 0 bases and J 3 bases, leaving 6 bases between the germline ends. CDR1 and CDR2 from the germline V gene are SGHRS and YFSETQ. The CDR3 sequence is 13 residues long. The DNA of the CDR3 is TGCGCCAGCAGCTTGGCCCAGGACTATGGCTACACCTTC. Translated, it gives CASSLAQDYGYTF.